This TCR beta chain was recovered during a study of T cell responses to AZD1222 COVID-19 vaccine. Whole-study results and caveats: Only a handful of AZD1222 recipients, five to seven in all, had baseline seropositivity. Within unmutated variant regions lay the reported targets of nearly half of spike-specific TCRs. Spike-specific TCR breadth and depth were elevated following two AZD1222 doses.

The V gene's germline CDR1 is MNHEY and CDR2 SVGAGI. CDR3 length equals 12 residues. V was pared by 7 bases and J by 3 bases, with 2 bases of the junction left unmatched. Here immunoSEQ multiplex PCR was the method, and the copy in TCRdb shows in-frame clones only, minus some. The profile shows some 99,000 clones, roughly 90% of them singletons. Of note for this clone: The antigen remains unidentified.

The rearrangement links TRBV6-5 to TRBJ2-7; 8 bases fit TRBD1. Material: peripheral blood, obtained 28 days after the second AZD1222 dose. The source is an adult who received the AZD1222 COVID-19 vaccine. The CDR3 sequence: CASIGQGYEQYF. DNA for the CDR3: TGTGCCAGCATCGGACAGGGCTACGAGCAGTACTTC.